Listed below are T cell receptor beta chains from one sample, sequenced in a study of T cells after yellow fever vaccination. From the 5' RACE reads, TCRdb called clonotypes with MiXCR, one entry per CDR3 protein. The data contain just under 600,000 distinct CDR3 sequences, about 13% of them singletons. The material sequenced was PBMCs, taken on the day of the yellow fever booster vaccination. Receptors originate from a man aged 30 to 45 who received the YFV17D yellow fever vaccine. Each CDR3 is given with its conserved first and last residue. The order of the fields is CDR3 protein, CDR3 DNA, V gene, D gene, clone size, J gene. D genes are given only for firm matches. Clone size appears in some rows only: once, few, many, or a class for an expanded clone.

CDR3 protein: CASSGQGGLGLF
CDR3 DNA: TGTGCCAGCAGCGGACAGGGGGGACTTGGCCTCTTT
V gene: TRBV12-3/TRBV12-4
D gene: TRBD1
clone size: few
J gene: TRBJ2-3

CDR3 protein: CSVEGLEGQGMIADTQYF
CDR3 DNA: TGCAGCGTTGAAGGGCTGGAGGGGCAGGGTATGATAGCAGATACGCAGTATTTT
V gene: TRBV29-1
D gene: -
clone size: few
J gene: TRBJ2-3

CDR3 protein: CASSRRGEPIYEQYF
CDR3 DNA: TGTGCCAGCAGCCGTCGGGGGGAACCCATCTACGAGCAGTACTTC
V gene: TRBV7-9
D gene: TRBD2
clone size: few
J gene: TRBJ2-7

CDR3 protein: CASSIWDSTDTQYF
CDR3 DNA: TGTGCCAGCAGCATTTGGGACAGCACAGATACGCAGTATTTT
V gene: TRBV2
D gene: -
clone size: few
J gene: TRBJ2-3

CDR3 protein: CASSLDRPSGPFF
CDR3 DNA: TGTGCCAGCAGCTTAGATAGGCCTAGTGGTCCGTTCTTC
V gene: TRBV11-2
D gene: -
clone size: -
J gene: TRBJ2-1

CDR3 protein: CASRSISGGASEKLFF
CDR3 DNA: TGTGCCAGCAGGTCAATCTCAGGGGGCGCGAGTGAAAAACTGTTTTTT
V gene: TRBV7-9
D gene: TRBD1
clone size: few
J gene: TRBJ1-4

CDR3 protein: CSVVGLREGLRSYEQYF
CDR3 DNA: TGCAGCGTCGTCGGTTTGCGGGAAGGGCTAAGGTCCTACGAGCAGTACTTC
V gene: TRBV29-1
D gene: -
clone size: -
J gene: TRBJ2-7

CDR3 protein: CASSNQGQPNTGELFF
CDR3 DNA: TGCGCCAGCAGCAACCAGGGACAACCGAACACCGGGGAGCTGTTTTTT
V gene: TRBV5-1
D gene: -
clone size: few
J gene: TRBJ2-2

CDR3 protein: CASSTWGGETQYF
CDR3 DNA: TGCGCCAGCAGCACCTGGGGTGGAGAGACCCAGTACTTC
V gene: TRBV5-1
D gene: -
clone size: -
J gene: TRBJ2-5

CDR3 protein: CASSPVAPSSQPQHF
CDR3 DNA: TGTGCCAGCTCACCAGTGGCTCCTAGCAGTCAGCCCCAGCATTTT
V gene: TRBV18
D gene: -
clone size: few
J gene: TRBJ1-5

CDR3 protein: CASSPPAGGIQYF
CDR3 DNA: TGTGCCAGCAGCCCCCCAGCTGGCGGAATTCAGTACTTC
V gene: TRBV7-2
D gene: -
clone size: few
J gene: TRBJ2-4

CDR3 protein: CASSLTKGRTDTQYF
CDR3 DNA: TGTGCCAGCAGCTTAACGAAGGGGAGAACAGATACGCAGTATTTT
V gene: TRBV7-3
D gene: -
clone size: few
J gene: TRBJ2-3

CDR3 protein: CSAAGAPSTETQYF
CDR3 DNA: TGCAGTGCTGCTGGGGCCCCGTCCACAGAGACCCAGTACTTC
V gene: TRBV20-1
D gene: -
clone size: many
J gene: TRBJ2-5

CDR3 protein: CASGLRLPAQETQYF
CDR3 DNA: TGTGCTAGTGGTTTGCGGCTACCAGCTCAAGAGACCCAGTACTTC
V gene: TRBV12-5
D gene: -
clone size: few
J gene: TRBJ2-5

CDR3 protein: CASSESVIQSRLGNEKLFF
CDR3 DNA: TGTGCCAGCAGTGAATCAGTTATACAGTCGAGACTGGGAAATGAAAAACTGTTTTTT
V gene: TRBV25-1
D gene: -
clone size: few
J gene: TRBJ1-4

CDR3 protein: CASSLGVRRGGYTF
CDR3 DNA: TGTGCCAGCAGCTTGGGAGTGAGGAGGGGTGGCTACACCTTC
V gene: TRBV5-6
D gene: -
clone size: -
J gene: TRBJ1-2

CDR3 protein: CASRFRGRSNTDTQYF
CDR3 DNA: TGTGCCAGCAGATTCAGGGGGCGAAGTAACACAGATACGCAGTATTTT
V gene: TRBV7-9
D gene: TRBD1
clone size: few
J gene: TRBJ2-3

CDR3 protein: CSVYQGGNTGELFF
CDR3 DNA: TGCAGTGTATATCAGGGGGGAAACACCGGGGAGCTGTTTTTT
V gene: TRBV20-1
D gene: -
clone size: -
J gene: TRBJ2-2

CDR3 protein: CASSRTGRGQPQHF
CDR3 DNA: TGTGCCAGCAGTCGGACAGGGCGAGGTCAGCCCCAGCATTTT
V gene: TRBV12-3/TRBV12-4
D gene: TRBD1
clone size: few
J gene: TRBJ1-5

CDR3 protein: CASSGRVVAPYEQYF
CDR3 DNA: TGTGCCAGCAGCGGGAGGGTGGTTGCCCCCTACGAGCAGTACTTC
V gene: TRBV21-1
D gene: -
clone size: few
J gene: TRBJ2-7

CDR3 protein: CASSLVLSDPSRYEQFF
CDR3 DNA: TGTGCCAGCAGCTTGGTGCTTTCGGACCCCTCCCGGTATGAGCAGTTCTTC
V gene: TRBV7-9
D gene: -
clone size: few
J gene: TRBJ2-1

CDR3 protein: CASSLRTPPSGYTF
CDR3 DNA: TGTGCCAGCAGCTTAAGAACCCCACCTTCGGGCTACACCTTC
V gene: TRBV13
D gene: -
clone size: -
J gene: TRBJ1-2

CDR3 protein: CASSRSGEDTEAFF
CDR3 DNA: TGTGCCAGCAGCCGATCAGGGGAGGACACTGAAGCTTTCTTT
V gene: TRBV3-1
D gene: -
clone size: few
J gene: TRBJ1-1

CDR3 protein: CASTEGSDEQFF
CDR3 DNA: TGTGCCAGCACAGAGGGGTCGGATGAGCAGTTCTTC
V gene: TRBV12-3/TRBV12-4
D gene: -
clone size: many
J gene: TRBJ2-1